This T cell receptor beta chain was observed in a study of blood T cells in healthy people across ages. In germline, CDR1 is MNHEY, CDR2 SMNVEV (reference sequence). The CDR3 has 17 amino acids. The V and J ends lost 2 bases and 2 bases, in that order; junction bases with no gene match: 9. A second PCR, run for about 7 to 11 cycles, used a sample-barcoded 5' primer plus a J-beta primer mix. Via MiXCR, TCRdb re-called the 5' RACE reads, giving one row per CDR3 protein. Found here are around 1,500,000 distinct CDR3 sequences, approximately 42% of them singletons; the top ten hold 7.9%. This chain joins TRBV27 and TRBJ2-3; TRBD2 agrees at 8 bases. The TCR comes from a woman aged 18-29 years in good health. Material: blood. In DNA, the CDR3 is TGTGCCAGCAGTTTAAACGGGAGGGCCCGATCCACAGATACGCAGTATTTT. Encoded protein: CASSLNGRARSTDTQYF.